A single sample gave rise to the 15 T cell receptor beta chains below, sequenced in a study of control samples from healthy donors and cancer patients (dated by TCRdb to the early 2020s). Library method: the immunoSEQ multiplex PCR assay. This immuneACCESS table, as held by TCRdb, lists in-frame sequences with V and J called but not all clones. Of the missing ones, under half trace to an unresolved V gene in checked studies; the others have no known cause. For this sample the table gives about 190,000 clones, of which around 90% were detected only once. Clones ranked in the top ten supply over 1.5% of the sample. Sequenced material: blood. These receptors were collected from a man aged 25 to 40 in good health.

The V and J genes are TRBV2 and TRBJ2-2; no clear D gene. V was trimmed by 4 bases and J by 0 bases, leaving 6 bases between them. The CDR3 spans 14 residues. The germline V gene has CDR1 SNHLY and CDR2 FYNNEI. The CDR3 nucleotides are TGTGCCAGCAGTGGGCAGTCGAACACCGGGGAGCTGTTTTTT. This sequence encodes CASSGQSNTGELFF.

With regard to this clone: The sample contains more than one DNA sequence encoding this CDR3. The V and J genes are TRBV9 and TRBJ1-2, with unresolved D. The CDR3 totals 14 residues. V lost 0 bases to trimming and J lost 2 bases, with 8 bases between them. The germline CDR1 and CDR2 sequences are SGDLS and YYNGEE. Here the CDR3 reads CASSVGGNNYGYTF. DNA for the CDR3: TGTGCCAGCAGCGTAGGTGGGAACAACTATGGCTACACCTTC.

The gene calls are TRBV6-6 and TRBJ2-7; a possible D gene is TRBD1 (6 bases). V shed 3 bases and J shed 2 bases, with 11 bases lying between them. This CDR3 has 14 residues. Germline CDR1 MNHNY, CDR2 SVGAGI (reference sequence). CDR3 region: CASSYTGSTYEQYF. As DNA, the CDR3 is TGTGCCAGCAGTTATACAGGGTCTACCTACGAGCAGTACTTC.

The chain links TRBV6-1 to TRBJ1-2, with 9 bases aligning to TRBD1. The CDR3 consists of 16 residues. V trimming: 3 bases; J trimming: 3 bases; junction bases outside the gene matches: 8. Germline lookup yields CDR1 MNHNS and CDR2 SASEGT. In nucleotides, the CDR3 is TGTGCCAGCAGTGATGGGTTAGGGACAGGGCACTATGGCTACACCTTC. This gives the protein CASSDGLGTGHYGYTF.

In DNA form, the CDR3 reads TGTGCCAGCATCGGAACGGGGGGGAACACCGGGGAGCTGTTTTTT. This encodes CASIGTGGNTGELFF. The gene calls are TRBV6-5 and TRBJ2-2, with 7 bases that match TRBD2. CDR3 size: 15 residues. Germline V gene lookup returns CDR1 MNHEY and CDR2 SVGAGI. The J segment lost 1 base and the V segment lost 7 bases, leaving 6 bases of the junction unmatched.

This clone was counted a single time. The chain combines TRBV5-1 with TRBJ2-5, with D unclear. This CDR3 is built from 14 residues. Germline V gene sequence: CDR1 SGHRS, CDR2 YFSETQ. V shed 4 bases and J shed 2 bases, with 12 bases lying between them. The CDR3 bases are TGCGCCAGCAGCCTCTCCCACCCACAAGAGACCCAGTACTTC. This encodes CASSLSHPQETQYF. Full variable domain (outside the CDR3, taken from reference TRBV5-1 and TRBJ2-5): KAGVTQTPRYLIKTRGQQVTLSCSPISGHRSVSWYQQTPGQGLQFLFEYFSETQRNKGNFPGRFSGRQFSNSRSEMNVSTLELGDSALYLCASSLSHPQETQYFGPGTRLLVL.

This chain links TRBV15 with TRBJ2-3; TRBD2 matches 10 bases. Germline CDR1 LNHNV, CDR2 YYDKDF (reference sequence). CDR3 size: 17 residues. Trimming at V came to 6 bases and at J to 3 bases, leaving 12 bases not matched to a gene. CDR3 in DNA: TGTGCCACCAGACCGACCGAGAGCGGGGGGGCGACAGATACGCAGTATTTT. Protein product: CATRPTESGGATDTQYF.

This rearrangement joins TRBV5-1 to TRBJ1-1, with D possibly TRBD1 on 5 matching bases. The germline CDR1 and CDR2 sequences are SGHRS and YFSETQ. Trimming cost V 4 bases and J 1 base, with 17 bases left between them. This CDR3 is 16 amino acids long. CDR3 DNA sequence: TGCGCCAGCAGCAGGGACGCCCCGGCCTCGAACACTGAAGCTTTCTTT. Translation gives CASSRDAPASNTEAFF. The full variable domain, its missing parts supplied by reference TRBV5-1 and TRBJ1-1, is KAGVTQTPRYLIKTRGQQVTLSCSPISGHRSVSWYQQTPGQGLQFLFEYFSETQRNKGNFPGRFSGRQFSNSRSEMNVSTLELGDSALYLCASSRDAPASNTEAFFGQGTRLTVV.

V usage is TRBV4-1 and J usage is TRBJ2-7; D may be TRBD1 or TRBD2 (5 bases each). V was pared by 1 base and J by 3 bases, with 10 bases between. The length of the CDR3 is 14 residues. Per the germline V gene, CDR1 is MGHRA and CDR2 is YSYEKL. The CDR3 loop reads CASSQGMGDYEQYF. The CDR3 bases are TGCGCCAGCAGCCAAGGTATGGGGGACTACGAGCAGTACTTC.

V gene TRBV27 combines with J gene TRBJ1-6; possible D gene TRBD1, 5 bases. V was clipped by 7 bases and J by 4 bases, with 8 bases between them. In germline, CDR1 is MNHEY, CDR2 SMNVEV (reference sequence). The CDR3 contains 13 residues. CDR3 region: CASTRQYNSPLHF. The CDR3 nucleotides are TGTGCCAGCACTCGACAGTATAATTCACCCCTCCACTTT.

This sequence joins TRBV13 and TRBJ2-3; D may be TRBD1 or TRBD2 (5 bases each). The CDR3 is 16 amino acids. V dropped 5 bases and J dropped 0 bases, with 15 bases sitting between them. CDR1 PRHDT and CDR2 FYEKMQ come from the germline V gene (reference sequence). DNA of the CDR3: TGTGCCAGCAGCCCCGGGACGGAAAATAGCACAGATACGCAGTATTTT. This encodes CASSPGTENSTDTQYF.

The V call is TRBV19, the J call TRBJ2-1; a possible D gene is TRBD1 (5 bases). CDR1 is LNHDA, CDR2 SQIVND, per germline (reference sequence). This CDR3 region has 16 residues. V dropped 5 bases and J dropped 2 bases, with 16 bases sitting between them. As DNA, the CDR3 is TGTGCCAGTAGTGTTGGGGCGGTGATTCCCTACAATGAGCAGTTCTTC. Encoded protein: CASSVGAVIPYNEQFF.

J is TRBJ2-2 and V is TRBV5-1; D is ambiguous. Germline CDR1 reads SGHRS; CDR2 reads YFSETQ. The CDR3 loop spans 16 amino acids. V lost 1 base and J 2 bases, leaving 12 bases between the germline ends. CDR3 DNA: TGCGCCAGCAGCTTGCGGGTATGGCCTAACACCGGGGAGCTGTTTTTT. Protein: CASSLRVWPNTGELFF.

The chain employs TRBV10-2 and TRBJ1-6, with TRBD1 identical over 7 bases. V dropped 0 bases and J dropped 7; count of bases not matched to a gene: 3. Germline-derived CDR1 and CDR2 are WSHSY and SAAADI. CDR3 length: 15 residues. CDR3 DNA sequence: TGCGCCAGCAGTGAGTCGTCACAGGGGAATTCACCCCTCCACTTT. It translates to CASSESSQGNSPLHF.

V usage is TRBV4-1 and J usage is TRBJ1-6; the D gene is possibly TRBD1 (6 bases). Germline CDR1 reads MGHRA; CDR2 reads YSYEKL. Trimming stripped 2 bases from V and 10 bases from J, with 24 bases between. The CDR3 consists of 18 residues. Here the CDR3 reads CASSQTRTEEIGRSPLHF. The DNA for the CDR3 is TGCGCCAGCAGCCAAACCCGGACAGAGGAAATTGGGAGGTCACCCCTCCACTTT.